The 32 T cell receptor beta chains below were found in one sample sequenced in a study of tumor and adjacent non-tumor tissue in lung cancer. TCRbeta libraries were built with three rounds of nested PCR, modified from ARM-PCR. TCRdb independently ran MiXCR on the multiplex PCR reads; one entry per CDR3 protein. The profile shows around 74,000 distinct CDR3 sequences, around 70% of them singletons. This sample's RNA came from whole unsorted tissue. The normal lung tissue was taken more than 3 cm from the tumor edge. The sequenced material came from distant non-tumor lung tissue. The receptors shown here come from a woman between 45 and 60 years old with non-small cell lung cancer.

About this clonotype: A read error is possible here, since a much larger clone lies one base away. The J gene is TRBJ2-3, the V gene TRBV6-1; D is perhaps TRBD2 (5 bases). CDR1 and CDR2 from the germline V gene are MNHNS and SASEGT. CDR3 length equals 12 residues. DNA for the CDR3: TGTGACAGCATTCCGGGAAAAGATACGCAGTATTTT. This encodes CDSIPGKDTQYF.

This clonotype was detected a few times. This chain connects TRBV2 to TRBJ1-2; D is uncertain. V was pared by 7 bases and J by 7 bases, with 13 bases between. Germline CDR1 SNHLY, CDR2 FYNNEI. CDR3 length: 12 amino acids. CDR3 amino acids: CASTLQSAGYTF. CDR3 bases: TGTGCCAGCACTCTACAGAGTGCTGGCTACACCTTC.

This chain connects TRBV21-1 to TRBJ1-5. TRBV21-1 is recorded as a pseudogene. The CDR3 is 20 amino acids. The CDR3 sequence is CAGSAIHRDYRAFSNQPQHF. CDR3 DNA: TGTGCCGGCAGCGCGATCCATAGGGACTACAGGGCTTTTAGCAATCAGCCCCAGCATTTT.

In the case of this clonotype: One end of the junction varies from germline; a read error may be responsible. The rearrangement joins TRBV11-3 to TRBJ2-3; weak D call: TRBD1 (5 bases). The CDR3 has 14 residues. CDR1 SGHNT and CDR2 YENEEA come from the germline V gene. The CDR3 sequence: CVSSLDMLADTQYF. The CDR3 bases are TGTGTCAGCAGCTTGGACATGCTGGCAGATACGCAGTATTTT.

This clonotype was seen repeatedly, ten times or more. The chain combines TRBV12-3 or TRBV12-4 with TRBJ2-4, with D possibly matching TRBD1 (5 bases). The CDR3 runs to 15 residues. V lost 1 base and J 4 bases, leaving 11 bases between the germline ends. The CDR3 DNA reads as TGTGCCAGCAGTTTAGGGACACCTGTAAAAAACATTCAGTACTTC. It is translated as CASSLGTPVKNIQYF.

V and J are TRBV4-3 and TRBJ2-1; possibly TRBD2 for D (6 bases). The V and J ends lost 0 bases and 3 bases respectively, with 21 bases between them. Germline V lookup: CDR1 LGHNA, CDR2 YSLEER. The CDR3 length is 19 residues. For the CDR3, the DNA is TGCGCCAGCAGCCAAGAATGGTCTCTAGGAGGGACCCTCTACAATGAGCAGTTCTTC. It encodes CASSQEWSLGGTLYNEQFF.

As concerns this clonotype: This sequence may be a read error, since a much larger clone differs from it by one base. The gene calls are TRBV6-1 and TRBJ2-5; 8 bases match TRBD2. There are 16 residues in the CDR3. The germline V gene encodes CDR1 MNHNS and CDR2 SASEGT. CDR3 nucleotides: TGTGCCAGCAGTGAAGCTGGGCAGGGGCGGGGGGAGATCCAGTACTTC. Its translation: CASSEAGQGRGEIQYF.

Points on this clonotype: At one end the junction does not follow the germline gene, possibly because of a read error. The rearrangement links TRBV11-3 to TRBJ2-3; 7 nucleotides agree with TRBD1. This CDR3 region has 13 residues. Germline V gene data show CDR1 as SGHNT and CDR2 as YENEEA. The CDR3 loop reads CASIWRGTDTQNF. CDR3 DNA: TGTGCCAGCATCTGGCGTGGGACAGATACACAGAATTTT. The whole variable domain, remainder taken from reference TRBV11-3 and TRBJ2-3, is EAGVVQSPRYKIIEKKQPVAFWCNPISGHNTLYWYLQNLGQGPELLIRYENEEAVDDSQLPKDRFSAERLKGVDSTLKIQPAELGDSAVYLCASIWRGTDTQNFGPGTRLTVL.

A note on this clonotype: Since a much larger clone is just one base distant, this may be a read error. The chain carries TRBV20-1 and TRBJ1-5; D unresolved. Germline V CDR1 and CDR2: DFQATT, SNEGSKA (reference sequence). The CDR3 is 14 residues long. The CDR3 here is CSTREAASNQPQHF. The CDR3 nucleotides read TGCAGTACTAGAGAGGCAGCTAGCAATCAGCCCCAGCATTTT.

A single count supports this clonotype. Just one base apart from a much larger clone, this may be a read error. The chain links TRBV6-6 to TRBJ1-5; TRBD1 is a possible D gene (6 bases). The CDR3 length is 15 residues. Germline CDR1 reads MNHNY; CDR2 reads SVGAGI (reference sequence). Here the CDR3 DNA reads TGTGCCAGCAGTTCACAACAGGGTAGCAATCAGCCCCGGCATTTT. Encoded protein: CASSSQQGSNQPRHF.

There are many counts of this clonotype. The chain couples TRBV6-1 to TRBJ2-7, with 9 bases aligning to TRBD2. CDR3 size: 15 residues. The germline gives CDR1 MNHNS, CDR2 SASEGT. Germline trimming cut 2 bases from V and 0 bases from J; bases unmatched to any gene: 2. The CDR3 DNA sequence: TGTGCCAGCAGTGAACTAGCGGGGAGCTCCTACGAGCAGTACTTC. Its protein is CASSELAGSSYEQYF.

A note on this clonotype: The conserved closing phenylalanine or tryptophan is absent in this CDR3, likely reflecting a read error. This rearrangement joins TRBV11-2 to TRBJ2-3; no definite D call. V shed 3 bases and J shed 5 bases, with 15 bases lying between them. The CDR3 is 15 residues long. The germline gives CDR1 SGHAT, CDR2 FQNNGV. The CDR3 is CASSLDLIVGDTQYI. CDR3 DNA sequence: TGTGCCAGCAGCTTGGATCTGATAGTTGGAGATACGCAGTATATT.

Comments on this clonotype: Relative to the germline gene, one junction end is altered; a read error may explain this. This chain joins TRBV29-1 and TRBJ2-7; 7 bases match TRBD1. The CDR3 is 12 residues long. CDR1 is SQVTM and CDR2 is ANQGSEA in the germline V gene. The CDR3 DNA is TGCAGCGTCGTAGGGGGCTCCTACAAGCAGTACTTC. Its protein is CSVVGGSYKQYF.

By share of the sample, this clonotype is medium-sized. The chain couples TRBV11-1 to TRBJ2-1; 11 nucleotides line up with TRBD2. The length of the CDR3 is 14 residues. V dropped 7 bases and J dropped 7; count of bases not matched to a gene: 6. Germline V gene data show CDR1 as SGHAT and CDR2 as FQDESV (reference sequence). The CDR3 reads CASTLAGVGNEQFF. In DNA, the CDR3 is TGTGCCAGCACACTAGCGGGAGTAGGGAATGAGCAGTTCTTC.

Note on this clonotype: A single base separates this from a much larger clone, so it may be a read error. This chain uses TRBV12-3 or TRBV12-4 with TRBJ1-3; 7 bases are a match to TRBD1. The CDR3 runs 17 residues. V lost 4 bases and J lost 0; bases outside the gene matches: 9. The CDR3 DNA sequence: TGTGCCAGCAGTTCATCCACAGGGGACAACTCTGGAAACACCATATATTTT. The encoded protein is CASSSSTGDNSGNTIYF.

Comments on this clonotype: An end of the junction differs from the germline gene, which may be a read error. This chain links TRBV5-8 with TRBJ1-2; tentatively, D is TRBD1 (5 bases). This CDR3 is 15 amino acids long. Germline lookup yields CDR1 SGHTS and CDR2 YDEGEE. The CDR3 DNA reads TGTACCAGCAGCTTTAGTCCCTGGGAGGGGTATGGCTACACCTTC. The encoded protein is CTSSFSPWEGYGYTF.

V is TRBV6-2 or TRBV6-3 and J is TRBJ1-5; D is unresolved. CDR3 length equals 16 residues. V lost 9 bases and J 9 bases, leaving 27 bases between the germline ends. CDR1 MNHEY and CDR2 SVGEGT come from the germline V gene. CDR3 loop: CASSPTQGGYTRPQHF. The DNA of the CDR3 is TGTGCCAGTAGCCCCACCCAAGGAGGGTACACTCGGCCCCAGCATTTT.

The rearrangement uses TRBV18 and TRBJ2-1; TRBD2 matches at 10 bases. V lost 1 base and J lost 7; bases outside the gene matches: 7. The germline gives CDR1 KGHSH, CDR2 LQKENI. The CDR3 consists of 16 residues. The CDR3 protein is CASSPQSSGGGNEQFF. The CDR3 nucleotides read TGTGCCAGCTCACCACAGTCTAGCGGGGGTGGTAATGAGCAGTTCTTC. Complete variable domain (other parts from reference TRBV18 and TRBJ2-1): NAGVMQNPRHLVRRRGQEARLRCSPMKGHSHVYWYRQLPEEGLKFMVYLQKENIIDESGMPKERFSAEFPKEGPSILRIQQVVRGDSAAYFCASSPQSSGGGNEQFFGPGTRLTVL.

Of note for this clonotype: This may be a read error: a much more frequent sequence differs by one nucleotide. The genes are TRBV20-1 and TRBJ1-1; D gene uncertain. The CDR3 covers 11 residues. The germline V gene encodes CDR1 DFQATT and CDR2 SNEGSKA (reference sequence). Trimming cost V 8 bases and J 6 bases, with 13 bases left between them. The CDR3 protein is CSTDRGPEAFF. CDR3 nucleotides: TGCAGTACTGACCGTGGCCCTGAAGCTTTCTTT.

Concerning this clonotype itself: The junction does not match germline at one end; this may be a read error. V gene TRBV6-2 or TRBV6-3 combines with J gene TRBJ2-6, with a weak D call TRBD1 (5 bases). The CDR3 totals 15 residues. The germline CDR1 and CDR2 sequences are MNHEY and SVGEGT. CDR3 protein: CASRSTRNGANLLTF. CDR3 nucleotides: TGTGCCAGCAGATCTACCCGAAATGGGGCCAACCTCCTGACTTTC.

The chain combines TRBV28 with TRBJ2-1, with D hard to call. Germline CDR1 and CDR2: MDHEN and SYDVKM. The CDR3 length is 14 residues. Trimming cost V 9 bases and J 6 bases, with 18 bases left between them. The CDR3 region has the DNA TGTGCCAGAAGTCCCATATCCCCAGTCAATGAGCAGTTCTTC. Translating it yields CARSPISPVNEQFF.

Remarks on this clonotype: A much larger clone lies one base from this, so it may be a read error. V is TRBV20-1 and J is TRBJ2-7; D is ambiguous. CDR3 length equals 13 residues. Trimming pared 6 bases from V and 2 bases from J, leaving 14 bases between. Per germline, CDR1 DFQATT and CDR2 SNEGSKA (reference sequence). The CDR3 DNA is TGCAGTGCCACCGGACCCAGAGCCTACGAGCAGTACTTC. This encodes CSATGPRAYEQYF.

Remarks on this clonotype: One end of the junction fails to match germline, which may point to a read error. The gene calls are TRBV29-1 and TRBJ2-5; TRBD2 matches at 11 bases. The CDR3 loop spans 16 amino acids. Germline values: CDR1 SQVTM, CDR2 ANQGSEA. The CDR3 coding sequence is TGCAGCGTTTCGGTCAATAGCGGGGGGGTTGTGGAGACCCTGTACTTC. Amino acid sequence: CSVSVNSGGVVETLYF.

A remark on this clonotype: Since a much larger clone is just one base distant, this may be a read error. The chain combines TRBV12-3 or TRBV12-4 with TRBJ2-7; 8 bases map to TRBD1. CDR3 length equals 14 residues. The CDR3 loop is CVSRVDRASYEQYF. The DNA of the CDR3 is TGTGTCAGCAGGGTGGACAGGGCATCCTACGAGCAGTACTTC.

The rearrangement links TRBV11-2 to TRBJ2-2, with D tentatively TRBD1 (6 bases). Germline V gene lookup returns CDR1 SGHAT and CDR2 FQNNGV. CDR3 length equals 14 residues. Trimming took 5 bases from V and 13 from J, leaving 20 bases between them. CDR3 loop: CASSKDWDTEGLFF. The CDR3 region has the DNA TGTGCCAGCAGCAAAGACTGGGACACCGAGGGGCTGTTTTTT.

With respect to this clonotype: Its ends do not fully match the called genes, so a read error is possible. V is TRBV11-2 and J is TRBJ2-1, with D possibly being TRBD1 or TRBD2 (5 bases each). The CDR3 consists of 17 residues. CDR1 SGHAT and CDR2 FQNNGV come from the germline V gene. The CDR3 spells CARSFIGPGSSCNEQFF. In DNA, the CDR3 is TGTGCCAGGAGCTTTATTGGGCCAGGGAGCTCCTGCAATGAGCAGTTCTTC. Looking up the rest from reference TRBV11-2 and TRBJ2-1 gives the full variable domain: EAGVAQSPRYKIIEKRQSVAFWCNPISGHATLYWYQQILGQGPKLLIQFQNNGVVDDSQLPKDRFSAERLKGVDSTLKIQPAKLEDSAVYLCARSFIGPGSSCNEQFFGPGTRLTVL.

Comments on this clonotype: One end of the junction is discordant with germline, which a read error may explain. This chain connects TRBV11-2 to TRBJ2-1; possibly TRBD1 or TRBD2 for D (6 bases each). Germline V gene lookup returns CDR1 SGHAT and CDR2 FQNNGV. The CDR3 consists of 16 residues. The CDR3 loop reads CAGSRMILSGDNEQFF. The CDR3, as DNA: TGTGCCGGCAGCCGGATGATACTATCGGGGGACAATGAACAGTTCTTC.

The chain recombines TRBV11-2 with TRBJ2-1; D might be TRBD1 (5 bases). This CDR3 is 13 amino acids long. Germline-derived CDR1 and CDR2 are SGHAT and FQNNGV. V was cut by 5 bases and J by 10 bases, with 15 bases left in between. The CDR3, as DNA: TGTGCCAGCAGCCCCCTGGACAAGCCAGAGCAGTTCTTC. Its protein is CASSPLDKPEQFF. Looking up the rest from reference TRBV11-2 and TRBJ2-1 gives the full variable domain: EAGVAQSPRYKIIEKRQSVAFWCNPISGHATLYWYQQILGQGPKLLIQFQNNGVVDDSQLPKDRFSAERLKGVDSTLKIQPAKLEDSAVYLCASSPLDKPEQFFGPGTRLTVL.

Only one count was recorded for this clonotype. The germline gene is not matched at one end of the junction; a read error may be the cause. The chain couples TRBV11-2 to TRBJ2-7; TRBD2 is a possible D gene (6 bases). The CDR3 sequence is 15 residues long. CDR1 is SGHAT, CDR2 FQNNGV, per germline. The CDR3 nucleotides read TGTGCCAGCGGCTTATCGGGCTGGGACTCATACGAGCAGAACTTC. It is translated as CASGLSGWDSYEQNF.

This clonotype showed up just a few times. This rearrangement joins TRBV29-1 to TRBJ2-5; 8 bases map to TRBD2. This CDR3 region has 16 residues. Unmatched junction bases numbered 18, after V lost 7 bases and J lost 5 bases. Germline lookup yields CDR1 SQVTM and CDR2 ANQGSEA. The DNA for the CDR3 is TGCAGCGCACATAACGGGAGGGCCTCGGGTAGGGAGACCCAGTACTTC. Its protein product is CSAHNGRASGRETQYF.

The CDR3 here is CSALSDRGTQFF. CDR3 sequence (DNA): TGCAGCGCATTATCGGACCGTGGCACGCAGTTTTTT. The rearrangement links TRBV29-1 to TRBJ2-2; D is uncertain. This CDR3 has 12 amino acids. Trimming cost V 7 bases and J 16 bases, with 22 bases left between them. Germline loops: CDR1 SQVTM, CDR2 ANQGSEA.

Turning to this clonotype: This sequence may be a read error, since a much larger clone differs from it by one base. The rearrangement joins TRBV12-3 or TRBV12-4 to TRBJ2-4; D is possibly TRBD1 (5 bases). The CDR3 runs to 15 residues. V was clipped by 1 base and J by 4 bases, with 11 bases between them. CDR3 coding DNA: TGTGCCAGCAGTTTAGGGACAACTGTAAAAAACATTCAGTACTTC. It specifies CASSLGTTVKNIQYF.